The next 28 T cell receptor beta chains were all read from a single sample in a study of CD8+ T cells in alopecia areata. RNA was isolated and reverse transcribed to cDNA, the sequencing template. Method: immunoSEQ multiplex PCR; TCRdb's copy keeps in-frame clones and lacks some. The sample has about 160,000 clones, less than 70% seen once. Treatment meaning: oral pan-JAK inhibitor, 5-10 mg twice daily. The sequencing here drew on CD4+ T cells sorted from blood, taken at week 4, from a patient treated with tofacitinib. The receptors were gathered from a human donor with alopecia areata.

V gene TRBV9 combines with J gene TRBJ2-2, with D perhaps TRBD1 (5 bases). Germline V CDR1 and CDR2: SGDLS, YYNGEE. The CDR3 is 13 residues long. Trimming took off 3 bases at V and 7 bases at J, with 10 bases between the two ends. CDR3 residues: CASSARVGGELFF. CDR3 nucleotide sequence: TGTGCCAGCAGCGCCAGGGTTGGCGGGGAGCTGTTTTTT.

The J gene is TRBJ2-3, the V gene TRBV29-1; TRBD2 is a possible D gene (5 bases). V dropped 2 bases and J dropped 7 bases, with 7 bases sitting between them. This CDR3 has 11 amino acids. The germline V gene has CDR1 SQVTM and CDR2 ANQGSEA. The CDR3 loop is CSVESGHTQYF. The CDR3 region has the DNA TGCAGCGTTGAAAGCGGCCATACGCAGTATTTT.

As DNA, the CDR3 is TGTGCCAGCAGCTTACGGCGGGTCCAAGAGACCCAGTACTTC. Amino acid sequence: CASSLRRVQETQYF. The J gene is TRBJ2-5, the V gene TRBV7-9; D might be TRBD2 (5 bases). The CDR3 totals 14 residues. Looked up from germline, CDR1 is SEHNR and CDR2 is FQNEAQ (reference sequence). Between the trimmed V and J ends, which lost 2 bases and 1 base, there was a span of 8 bases.

In its sample, this clone was seen a few times. The chain carries TRBV5-1 and TRBJ2-5; D is perhaps TRBD1 or TRBD2 (6 bases each). CDR1 and CDR2 (germline): SGHRS, YFSETQ. Trimming took off 0 bases at V and 5 bases at J, with 14 bases between the two ends. The CDR3 length is 15 residues. For the CDR3, the DNA is TGCGCCAGCAGCTTGGTAAACGGGGGCGGGGAGACCCAGTACTTC. Protein product: CASSLVNGGGETQYF. Filled out from reference TRBV5-1 and TRBJ2-5, the complete variable domain reads KAGVTQTPRYLIKTRGQQVTLSCSPISGHRSVSWYQQTPGQGLQFLFEYFSETQRNKGNFPGRFSGRQFSNSRSEMNVSTLELGDSALYLCASSLVNGGGETQYFGPGTRLLVL.

The J gene is TRBJ2-1, the V gene TRBV11-2; D remains ambiguous. This CDR3 contains 17 residues. V was pared by 3 bases and J by 0 bases, with 15 bases between. Germline assignment: CDR1 SGHAT and CDR2 FQNNGV. CDR3 residues: CASSFNPATSSYNEQFF. CDR3 DNA sequence: TGTGCCAGCAGCTTTAATCCGGCGACAAGCTCCTACAATGAGCAGTTCTTC.

V usage is TRBV19 and J usage is TRBJ1-2; 9 bases fit TRBD1. The CDR3 is 16 amino acids. Unmatched junction bases numbered 7, after V lost 5 bases and J lost 0 bases. Per germline, CDR1 LNHDA and CDR2 SQIVND (reference sequence). The CDR3 sequence is CASSLAWDRANYGYTF. The CDR3 DNA follows: TGTGCCAGTAGTCTCGCGTGGGACAGGGCTAACTATGGCTACACCTTC. The full variable domain, completed using reference TRBV19 and TRBJ1-2, is DGGITQSPKYLFRKEGQNVTLSCEQNLNHDAMYWYRQDPGQGLRLIYYSQIVNDFQKGDIAEGYSVSREKKESFPLTVTSAQKNPTAFYLCASSLAWDRANYGYTFGSGTRLTVV.

This clone was recorded a few times. Other DNA sequences within the sample encode an identical CDR3. The chain joins TRBV29-1 to TRBJ1-1; D is unclear. Trimming removed 7 bases at V and 1 base at J, with 4 bases between. Germline values: CDR1 SQVTM, CDR2 ANQGSEA. This CDR3 contains 10 residues. This chain's CDR3 is CSAQNTEAFF. CDR3 nucleotide sequence: TGCAGCGCACAGAACACTGAAGCTTTCTTT. Based on the CDR3 plus reference TRBV29-1 and TRBJ1-1, the full variable domain is SAVISQKPSRDICQRGTSLTIQCQVDSQVTMMFWYRQQPGQSLTLIATANQGSEATYESGFVIDKFPISRPNLTFSTLTVSNMSPEDSSIYLCSAQNTEAFFGQGTRLTVV.

This chain joins TRBV2 and TRBJ1-6; D gene uncertain. V lost 6 bases and J lost 10, with 16 bases in between. The CDR3 extends over 14 amino acids. The germline V gene encodes CDR1 SNHLY and CDR2 FYNNEI. In DNA, the CDR3 is TGTGCCAGCAGACAAGTAACCCCCCAATCACCCCTCCACTTT. This encodes CASRQVTPQSPLHF.

This clone was seen a few times. This chain links TRBV6-5 with TRBJ1-2; TRBD1 agrees at 8 bases. In germline, CDR1 is MNHEY, CDR2 SVGAGI. The V and J ends lost 4 bases and 8 bases, in that order; junction bases with no gene match: 6. This CDR3 has 13 amino acids. In DNA form, the CDR3 reads TGTGCCAGCAGTTGGACAGGGATGAAAGGCTACACCTTC. This codes for CASSWTGMKGYTF.

This clone was picked up a small number of times. The J gene is TRBJ2-2, the V gene TRBV6-5; no firm D call. This CDR3 contains 13 residues. Germline V gene lookup returns CDR1 MNHEY and CDR2 SVGAGI. V was pared by 5 bases and J by 3 bases, with 7 bases between. CDR3 DNA: TGTGCCAGCAGTGGACGGTACACCGGGGAGCTGTTTTTT. It specifies CASSGRYTGELFF.

The rearrangement links TRBV6-4 to TRBJ2-3; 8 positions match TRBD2. This CDR3 has 15 residues. Trimming at V came to 10 bases and at J to 2 bases, leaving 11 bases not matched to a gene. Germline V CDR1 and CDR2: MRHNA, SNTAGT. The CDR3 is CATSNGGAPTDTQYF. The CDR3 DNA reads as TGTGCCACTTCAAACGGGGGGGCGCCCACAGATACGCAGTATTTT.

The chain employs TRBV11-2 and TRBJ1-1; TRBD1 might be the D (6 bases). Germline V gene lookup returns CDR1 SGHAT and CDR2 FQNNGV. Trimming removed 5 bases at V and 3 bases at J, with 19 bases between. This CDR3 is 16 amino acids long. CDR3 bases: TGTGCCAGCAGCGTCTTCGGGGGGCGATCGCACACTGAAGCTTTCTTT. Translation gives CASSVFGGRSHTEAFF.

The chain carries TRBV30 and TRBJ1-5; TRBD1 aligns across 9 bases. This CDR3 is built from 12 residues. The ends lost 7 bases at V and 7 bases at J; junction bases unmatched: 5. The germline CDR1 and CDR2 sequences are GTSNPN and SVGIG (reference sequence). CDR3 sequence: CAYRTGAQPQHF. CDR3 sequence (DNA): TGTGCCTACCGGACAGGGGCCCAGCCCCAGCATTTT.

This chain uses TRBV2 with TRBJ2-3, with 11 bases identical to TRBD2. CDR3 size: 16 residues. The V gene's germline CDR1 is SNHLY and CDR2 FYNNEI. V shed 6 bases and J 4 bases; nucleotides not matched to a gene: 9. The CDR3 coding sequence is TGTGCCAGCAGGATCGGGACTAGCGGTTACGCAGATACGCAGTATTTT. The encoded protein is CASRIGTSGYADTQYF.

This sequence joins TRBV30 and TRBJ1-3; D call uncertain. The V and J ends lost 2 bases and 4 bases respectively, with 12 bases between them. CDR1 is GTSNPN, CDR2 SVGIG, per germline (reference sequence). The CDR3 contains 14 residues. This CDR3 is CAWSPARPGNTIYF. The CDR3 bases are TGTGCCTGGAGTCCGGCTCGGCCCGGAAACACCATATATTTT.

The table lists this clone with a few counts. The chain is built from TRBV5-1 and TRBJ2-1; 11 positions match TRBD2. There are 14 residues in the CDR3. The V gene end was trimmed by 3 bases and the J gene end by 8 bases; junction bases not matched to a gene: 4. Germline lookup yields CDR1 SGHRS and CDR2 YFSETQ. CDR3 protein: CASSSTSGEDEQFF. As DNA, the CDR3 is TGCGCCAGCAGCTCGACTAGCGGGGAGGATGAGCAGTTCTTC.

The chain employs TRBV18 and TRBJ2-3; 8 positions agree with TRBD2. The CDR3 has 16 residues. V lost 3 bases and J lost 0; bases outside the gene matches: 5. CDR1 and CDR2 (germline): KGHSH, LQKENI. The CDR3 is CASSPGTRVSTDTQYF. CDR3 DNA: TGTGCCAGCTCACCGGGGACTAGAGTAAGCACAGATACGCAGTATTTT.

V and J are TRBV10-3 and TRBJ2-3; TRBD2 is a possible D gene (6 bases). CDR3 size: 12 residues. The V gene lost 6 bases and the J gene lost 3 bases, with 7 bases spanning the gap. Germline V gene sequence: CDR1 ENHRY, CDR2 SYGVKD. The DNA for the CDR3 is TGTGCCATCAGGGGGACTACAGATACGCAGTATTTT. It is translated as CAIRGTTDTQYF.

This clone turned up a few times. The chain links TRBV7-2 to TRBJ1-5; the match to TRBD1 covers 9 bases. J gave up 2 bases and V 5 bases, and 10 bases lay outside the gene matches. Germline V lookup: CDR1 SGHTA, CDR2 FQGNSA. This CDR3 has 17 residues. The CDR3 bases are TGTGCCAGCAGCCTAGTAGGACAGGGGCTAGGCAATCAGCCCCAGCATTTT. Its translation is CASSLVGQGLGNQPQHF.

The chain is built from TRBV6-5 and TRBJ1-5, with D tentatively TRBD1 (5 bases). From germline, CDR1 is MNHEY and CDR2 SVGAGI. V lost 6 bases and J lost 1, with 13 bases in between. CDR3 length equals 15 residues. The CDR3 DNA reads as TGTGCCAGCAGACGAGGACGGGGGAGCAATCAGCCCCAGCATTTT. Its translation: CASRRGRGSNQPQHF.

The genes are TRBV5-1 and TRBJ2-5; the D is unclear. This CDR3 is built from 12 residues. Germline lookup yields CDR1 SGHRS and CDR2 YFSETQ. The V end lost 1 base, the J end lost 4 bases, and 5 bases lay between the germline ends. The CDR3 reads CASSLNTETQYF. The CDR3 region has the DNA TGCGCCAGCAGCTTGAACACAGAGACCCAGTACTTC.

In regard to this clone: Other DNA sequences in this specimen translate into the identical CDR3. The V and J genes are TRBV30 and TRBJ1-3, with 7 bases fitting TRBD1. Trimming took 2 bases from V and 0 from J; bases not matched to a gene: 4. CDR3 length: 15 amino acids. Germline V gene sequence: CDR1 GTSNPN, CDR2 SVGIG (reference sequence). CDR3: CAWSRDSGSGNTIYF. For the CDR3, the DNA is TGTGCCTGGAGTAGGGACAGCGGCTCTGGAAACACCATATATTTT.

This chain uses TRBV6-6 with TRBJ2-7; 11 nucleotides agree with TRBD1. The CDR3 is made up of 13 amino acids. The germline gives CDR1 MNHNY, CDR2 SVGAGI (reference sequence). V shed 5 bases and J 7 bases; nucleotides not matched to a gene: 4. CDR3 DNA: TGTGCCAGCAGTGGACAGGGGGCGAGGGAGCAGTACTTC. Encoded protein: CASSGQGAREQYF.

The chain recombines TRBV15 with TRBJ2-2; D gene uncertain. CDR3 length: 17 amino acids. V lost 1 base and J lost 0, with 12 bases in between. Germline-derived CDR1 and CDR2 are LNHNV and YYDKDF (reference sequence). CDR3 coding DNA: TGTGCCACCAGCAGAGGCCCCGGTGGGCCGAACACCGGGGAGCTGTTTTTT. Protein product: CATSRGPGGPNTGELFF.

This clone occurred a few times. The V gene is TRBV6-1, the J gene TRBJ1-6; D is ambiguous. The germline V gene encodes CDR1 MNHNS and CDR2 SASEGT. This CDR3 comprises 12 residues. Trimming removed 6 bases from V and 9 bases from J, with 9 bases in between. CDR3 nucleotides: TGTGCCAGCAGCTTAGAGGTTTCACCCCTCCACTTT. Protein: CASSLEVSPLHF.

This chain links TRBV30 with TRBJ2-6; no definite D call. CDR1 and CDR2 from the germline V gene are GTSNPN and SVGIG (reference sequence). The CDR3 consists of 15 residues. Trimming left V 4 bases short and J 0 bases short, with 10 bases between. CDR3 region: CAWTRSFSGANVLTF. Here the CDR3 DNA reads TGTGCCTGGACCCGAAGTTTCTCTGGGGCCAACGTCCTGACTTTC. Filled out from reference TRBV30 and TRBJ2-6, the complete variable domain reads SQTIHQWPATLVQPVGSPLSLECTVEGTSNPNLYWYRQAAGRGLQLLFYSVGIGQISSEVPQNLSASRPQDRQFILSSKKLLLSDSGFYLCAWTRSFSGANVLTFGAGSRLTVL.

This sequence joins TRBV2 and TRBJ2-1; D call uncertain. The V gene lost 3 bases and the J gene lost 2 bases, with 8 bases spanning the gap. This CDR3 contains 14 residues. The germline V gene has CDR1 SNHLY and CDR2 FYNNEI. The CDR3 sequence: CASSDGPAYNEQFF. Here the CDR3 DNA reads TGTGCCAGCAGTGATGGACCTGCCTACAATGAGCAGTTCTTC.

In regard to this clone: This same CDR3 is encoded by further DNA sequences in the sample. J is TRBJ2-3 and V is TRBV15; D unclear. Germline CDR1 and CDR2: LNHNV and YYDKDF (reference sequence). Trimming stripped 1 base from V and 4 bases from J, with 0 bases between. The CDR3 has 11 residues. The CDR3 spells CATSRADTQYF. The CDR3 DNA is TGTGCCACCAGCAGAGCAGATACGCAGTATTTT.